The 2 T cell receptor beta chains reported below all come from one sample, sequenced in a study of blood T cell repertoires in COVID-19. Assay: immunoSEQ multiplex PCR; the TCRdb copy retains only in-frame clones and omits some. The sample yields almost 50,000 clones, about 80% seen once. The sequenced sample consisted of peripheral blood. Every receptor here comes from a man between 65 and 85 years old with acute or convalescent COVID-19.

The gene calls are TRBV27 and TRBJ1-6; TRBD1 aligns across 8 bases. Germline assignment: CDR1 MNHEY and CDR2 SMNVEV (reference sequence). The junction had 11 bases not matched to a gene; V was cut back by 6 bases and J by 7 bases. CDR3 size: 16 residues. CDR3 nucleotide sequence: TGTGCCAGCAGACCCCTAGGTGGACAGGGAAATTCACCCCTCCACTTT. This sequence encodes CASRPLGGQGNSPLHF.

The V call is TRBV21-1, the J call TRBJ2-7; the table's TRBD2 call for D was not verified on the DNA. TRBV21-1 is annotated as a pseudogene. This CDR3 is 20 amino acids long. The CDR3 DNA is TGTGCCAGCAGCAAACTAAGTCCGAGGACTAGCGGGAGGGCCGGGTACGAGCAGTACTTC. This translates into CASSKLSPRTSGRAGYEQYF.